The source of this T cell receptor beta chain is a study of blood T cell repertoires in COVID-19. About the research overall: Samples of COVID-19 (acute and convalescent) were obtained from the United States, Italy and Spain. T cells, B-cell-depleted T cells, or PBMCs supplied cDNA or gDNA.

Germline V gene sequence: CDR1 SGHKS, CDR2 YYEKEE (reference sequence). CDR3 length equals 15 residues. The germline V and J ends were trimmed by 4 bases and 8 bases, with 18 bases remaining between them. In the original processing: Reference gene primers were amplified, and this amplification served to estimate nucleated cell counts. Libraries were prepared by immunoSEQ multiplex PCR; TCRdb keeps only in-frame clonotypes and omits some of them. V and J calls and clone size are given by that table; D and trimming were obtained from the DNA. The data show some 280,000 clones, with roughly 80% seen just once and around 4% held by the top ten.

The rearrangement uses TRBV5-5 and TRBJ1-4; D call uncertain. Sequences were obtained from peripheral blood. This TCR derives from a woman aged 45-65 years with active or convalescent COVID-19. The CDR3 coding sequence is TGTGCCAGCAGCCAGATTGGGAGAGCGTCAGAAAAACTGTTTTTT. Translating it yields CASSQIGRASEKLFF.